This TCR beta chain derives from a study of blood T cell repertoires in COVID-19. On the study more broadly: The samples span acute and convalescent COVID-19 from the United States, Italy and Spain. T cells, B-cell-depleted T cells, or PBMCs provided the cDNA or gDNA that served as material.

The CDR3 is made up of 16 amino acids. Germline V CDR1 and CDR2: SGHAT, FQNNGV. Trimming stripped 1 base from V and 8 bases from J, with 15 bases between. Self-reported history from a screening survey and questionnaire set each donor's cohort. Cohort 3 recovery required two negative PCRs, clearance, or symptom resolution. Here immunoSEQ multiplex PCR was the method, and the copy in TCRdb shows in-frame clones only, minus some. The data show more than 200,000 clones, around nine tenths seen once. This clonotype was obtained from a woman aged 25-40 years who had recovered from COVID-19. The sequenced material came from PBMCs or T cells enriched from blood (not recorded which). V gene TRBV11-2 combines with J gene TRBJ1-6; D not resolved. For the CDR3, the DNA is TGTGCCAGCAGCTTAGGGATTGAACAGCCCGATTCACCCCTCCACTTT. This encodes CASSLGIEQPDSPLHF.